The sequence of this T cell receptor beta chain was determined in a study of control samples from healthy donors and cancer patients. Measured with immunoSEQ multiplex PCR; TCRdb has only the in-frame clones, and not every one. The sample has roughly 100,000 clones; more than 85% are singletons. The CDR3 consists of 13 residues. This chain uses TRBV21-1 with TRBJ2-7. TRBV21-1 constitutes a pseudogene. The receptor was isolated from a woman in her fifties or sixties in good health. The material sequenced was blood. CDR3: CASNSVGCYEQYF. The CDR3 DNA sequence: TGTGCCAGCAACTCAGTAGGGTGTTACGAGCAGTACTTC.